A selection of T cell receptor beta chains follows, all from one sample in a study of beta chain features in type 1 diabetes. The assay was immunoSEQ multiplex PCR, and TCRdb's table has in-frame clones only and misses some. The sample shows around 600,000 clones, roughly an eighth of them seen only once. The sequencing input was naive CD4+ T cells from blood. Receptors were obtained from a man younger than 40 with type 1 diabetes. Each CDR3 is given with its conserved first and last residue. The D gene is left open where the match is weak. Some rows mark clone size as missing; the rest say once, few, many or name a class of expanded clone.

D	J	size	V	CDR3	DNA
TRBD1	TRBJ2-7	.	TRBV4-2	CASSRDRDTYEQYF	TGTGCCAGCAGCCGGGACAGGGATACCTACGAGCAGTACTTC
.	TRBJ1-2	.	TRBV7-3	CASSLTSGGYGYTF	TGTGCCAGCAGCTTAACATCCGGGGGCTATGGCTACACCTTC
.	TRBJ2-7	.	TRBV5-8	CASSFFYEQYF	TGTGCCAGCAGCTTCTTTTACGAGCAGTACTTC
.	TRBJ1-2	.	TRBV9	CASSVAGDNYGYTF	TGTGCCAGCAGCGTGGCGGGGGACAACTATGGCTACACCTTC
TRBD1	TRBJ2-1	many	TRBV10-3	CAISDSTGISYNEQFF	TGTGCCATCAGTGACTCGACAGGGATCTCCTACAATGAGCAGTTCTTC
TRBD1	TRBJ2-7	.	TRBV5-1	CASSQTTGAAYEQYF	TGCGCCAGCAGCCAGACCACAGGGGCGGCCTACGAGCAGTACTTC
.	TRBJ2-7	few	TRBV10-3	CAISGDREQYF	TGTGCCATCAGTGGTGACCGCGAGCAGTACTTC
.	TRBJ1-2	few	TRBV19	CASGFQSGYTF	TGTGCCAGCGGTTTTCAGTCTGGCTACACCTTC
.	TRBJ1-5	.	TRBV7-2	CASSSSGSDQPQHF	TGTGCCAGCAGCTCCTCAGGGAGCGATCAGCCCCAGCATTTT
TRBD1	TRBJ1-2	few	TRBV30	CAWNRDRGGYTF	TGTGCCTGGAATCGGGACAGGGGAGGCTACACCTTC
TRBD1	TRBJ1-1	few	TRBV7-9	CASSSGQGDTEAFF	TGTGCCAGCAGCTCTGGACAGGGAGACACTGAAGCTTTCTTT
.	TRBJ2-5	few	TRBV5-1	CASSLGSGPETQYF	TGCGCCAGCAGCTTAGGGAGCGGCCCGGAGACCCAGTACTTC
.	TRBJ1-5	few	TRBV4-2	CASSQGISQPQHF	TGTGCCAGCAGCCAAGGAATAAGTCAGCCCCAGCATTTT
.	TRBJ2-7	.	TRBV30	CAWSGGLVRHEQYF	TGTGCCTGGAGCGGGGGGCTCGTCAGGCACGAGCAGTACTTC
TRBD1	TRBJ1-2	few	TRBV29-1	CSVPAFGTGVGYTF	TGCAGCGTCCCGGCCTTCGGGACAGGGGTCGGCTACACCTTC
.	TRBJ2-1	few	TRBV30	CAWSGVYNEQFF	TGTGCCTGGAGCGGGGTTTACAATGAGCAGTTCTTC
TRBD1	TRBJ1-2	.	TRBV28	CASSSQGSGEGYTF	TGTGCCAGCAGTTCACAGGGGAGTGGTGAAGGCTACACCTTC
TRBD2	TRBJ2-3	.	TRBV10-3	CAISDGLAGGTDTQYF	TGTGCCATCAGTGACGGGCTAGCGGGGGGCACAGATACGCAGTATTTT
.	TRBJ1-3	few	TRBV7-2	CASSAHRVPGNTIYF	TGTGCCAGCAGCGCGCACAGGGTACCCGGAAACACCATATATTTT
.	TRBJ1-5	.	TRBV6-6	CASSFWGQDSNQPQHF	TGTGCCAGCAGTTTTTGGGGGCAAGATAGCAATCAGCCCCAGCATTTT
.	TRBJ1-1	.	TRBV6-5	CASSSIYSLNTEAFF	TGTGCCAGCAGTTCCATTTATAGTCTGAACACTGAAGCTTTCTTT
.	TRBJ1-1	.	TRBV7-2	CASSLVGAMNTEAFF	TGTGCCAGCAGCTTAGTGGGCGCCATGAACACTGAAGCTTTCTTT
.	TRBJ1-5	few	TRBV7-2	CASSLAGGHQPQHF	TGTGCCAGCAGCTTAGCCGGCGGGCATCAGCCCCAGCATTTT
.	TRBJ2-5	few	TRBV11-1	CASSLSRQETQYF	TGTGCCAGCAGCTTATCCAGACAAGAGACCCAGTACTTC
.	TRBJ2-3	.	TRBV2	CASSDLTSLTQYF	TGTGCCAGCAGTGACCTTACTAGCTTAACGCAGTATTTT
TRBD1	TRBJ2-3	few	TRBV30	CAWRDRGRTDTQYF	TGTGCCTGGAGGGACAGGGGTCGCACAGATACGCAGTATTTT
TRBD1	TRBJ1-1	.	TRBV29-1	CSVRGQGGITEAFF	TGCAGCGTACGGGGACAGGGGGGTATCACTGAAGCTTTCTTT
.	TRBJ1-2	few	TRBV14	CASSQEQNYGYTF	TGTGCCAGCAGCCAAGAGCAGAACTATGGCTACACCTTC
TRBD1	TRBJ1-5	.	TRBV6-5	CASRSIQGSNQPQHF	TGTGCCAGCAGGTCCATACAGGGGAGCAATCAGCCCCAGCATTTT
.	TRBJ1-3	few	TRBV28	CATAPISPASGNTIYF	TGTGCCACCGCCCCGATTTCCCCAGCCTCTGGAAACACCATATATTTT
.	TRBJ2-1	.	TRBV7-9	CASSPQGWEQFF	TGTGCCAGCAGCCCCCAGGGATGGGAGCAGTTCTTC
.	TRBJ1-3	.	TRBV4-3	CASSQSSSGSGNTIYF	TGCGCCAGCAGCCAAAGCTCCTCCGGCTCTGGAAACACCATATATTTT
TRBD2	TRBJ2-3	.	TRBV7-9	CASSLTSGVDTQYF	TGTGCCAGCAGCTTGACTAGCGGGGTAGATACGCAGTATTTT
.	TRBJ2-5	.	TRBV18	CASSPTNGETQYF	TGTGCCAGCTCACCGACTAATGGGGAGACCCAGTACTTC
TRBD2	TRBJ2-3	.	TRBV7-2	CASSLVGLAASDTQYF	TGTGCCAGCAGCTTAGTGGGCCTAGCGGCCTCAGATACGCAGTATTTT